This T cell receptor (beta chain) was captured by sequencing in a study of CD8+CD57+ T cells in acquired aplastic anemia. Study context: Sorted CD4+ and CD8+ cells gave an average of roughly 3.5 ug of DNA. Read counts for CD4+ cells (from healthy donors) averaged approximately 10 million.

Findings of the study overall: The same twenty-nine CD8+ CDR3 sequences occurred in patients and in controls.

V trimming: 5 bases; J trimming: 0 bases; junction bases outside the gene matches: 4. CDR1 and CDR2 (germline): SGHTA, FQGNSA. This CDR3 contains 15 residues. TCR beta VDJ combinations and CDR3 sequences were profiled from genomic DNA. TCRdb reprocessed the reads with MiXCR, giving one entry per CDR3 protein. The table records about 190,000 distinct CDR3 sequences, roughly half of them present only once. This clonotype was recorded many times. Antigen unknown. The sequencing sample was made of sorted CD4+, CD8+, or CD8+CD57+ T cells (not recorded which) from PBMCs. This clonotype was obtained from a human donor in good health, serving as a control. The rearrangement uses TRBV7-2 and TRBJ2-1; 7 bases are shared with TRBD1. CDR3 region: CASSPRDSSYNEQFF. As DNA, the CDR3 is TGTGCCAGCAGCCCCCGGGACAGCTCCTACAATGAGCAGTTCTTC.